Each of the 27 T cell receptor beta chains below was sequenced from the same sample in a study of CD8+CD57+ T cells in acquired aplastic anemia. Sequencing involved patients with CD8+CD57+ cell expansion previously shown by flow cytometry. Genomic DNA was employed as the template in profiling TCR beta VDJ and CDR3. From the reads, TCRdb called clonotypes with MiXCR, one entry per CDR3 protein. The sample consists of a few hundred thousand distinct CDR3 sequences, under 40% of them appearing once. The sample taken for sequencing was sorted CD4+, CD8+, or CD8+CD57+ T cells (not recorded which) from PBMCs. The source of these receptors is a human donor with aplastic anemia.

This clonotype appeared once. The rearrangement links TRBV7-9 to TRBJ2-5; TRBD1 matches 11 bases. This CDR3 has 15 amino acids. Trimming cost V 4 bases and J 7 bases; bases outside gene matches: 8. Germline V gene sequence: CDR1 SEHNR, CDR2 FQNEAQ (reference sequence). The CDR3 is CASSWGQGVGGTQYF. In DNA form, the CDR3 reads TGTGCCAGCAGCTGGGGACAGGGGGTAGGAGGGACCCAGTACTTC.

A note on this clonotype: Relative to the germline gene, one junction end is altered; a read error may explain this. The chain employs TRBV24-1 and TRBJ2-1, with D perhaps TRBD2 (6 bases). The length of the CDR3 is 14 residues. In germline, CDR1 is KGHDR, CDR2 SFDVKD. The CDR3 region has the DNA TGTGTCACCAGTGAACTTGGAGGGGATCCAATCTGGTTCTTC. It is translated as CVTSELGGDPIWFF.

In its sample, this clonotype was seen many times. The V gene is TRBV29-1, the J gene TRBJ2-7; D is perhaps TRBD1 (5 bases). Trimming stripped 7 bases from V and 1 base from J, with 14 bases between. Germline assignment: CDR1 SQVTM and CDR2 ANQGSEA. This CDR3 comprises 13 residues. The CDR3 sequence is CSACITGSYEQYF. In DNA, the CDR3 is TGCAGCGCCTGTATAACAGGTTCCTACGAGCAGTACTTC.

On this clonotype: A much more abundant neighbour one base away suggests this may be a read error. The V and J genes are TRBV7-8 and TRBJ1-2; a weak D match, TRBD1 (5 bases). Germline lookup yields CDR1 SGHVS and CDR2 FQNEAQ. This CDR3 region has 15 residues. With 4 bases removed from V and 3 bases from J, the gap between germline ends came to 15 bases. In nucleotides, the CDR3 is TGTGCCAGCAGCTCCTCTGACGGGGGATACTATGGCTACACCTTC. Amino acid sequence: CASSSSDGGYYGYTF. The full variable domain, completed using reference TRBV7-8 and TRBJ1-2, is GAGVSQSPRYKVAKRGQDVALRCDPISGHVSLFWYQQALGQGPEFLTYFQNEAQLDKSGLPSDRFFAERPEGSVSTLKIQRTQQEDSAVYLCASSSSDGGYYGYTFGSGTRLTVV.

As for this clonotype: A read error may be the cause here, since a much bigger clone is one base away. The CDR3 region is CASSFQRGGGSDEQFF. Here the CDR3 DNA reads TGTGCCAGCAGCTTTCAAAGAGGCGGGGGGAGCGATGAGCAGTTCTTC. The V and J genes are TRBV11-1 and TRBJ2-1; TRBD2 agrees at 8 bases. Germline V lookup: CDR1 SGHAT, CDR2 FQDESV (reference sequence). The ends lost 3 bases at V and 8 bases at J; junction bases unmatched: 12. The CDR3 covers 16 residues.

This clonotype was recorded at least ten times. The chain combines TRBV7-2 with TRBJ1-1; no definite D call. V was shortened by 5 bases and J by 9 bases, with 13 bases between the two germline ends. This CDR3 spans 12 amino acids. Germline V gives CDR1 SGHTA, CDR2 FQGNSA. The CDR3 reads CASSLGPRKAFF. CDR3 DNA: TGTGCCAGCAGCCTAGGTCCCCGGAAAGCTTTCTTT.

Many counts were recorded for this clonotype. This chain uses TRBV20-1 with TRBJ2-7; D possibly uses TRBD1 or TRBD2 (5 bases each). The CDR3 runs 15 residues. The V and J ends lost 0 bases and 6 bases respectively, with 18 bases between them. The germline gives CDR1 DFQATT, CDR2 SNEGSKA (reference sequence). The CDR3: CSARDPRGDGGEQYF. The CDR3 bases are TGCAGTGCTAGAGATCCCAGAGGGGATGGCGGCGAGCAGTACTTC.

This clonotype showed up just a few times. The V gene is TRBV6-5, the J gene TRBJ2-3; maybe TRBD2 (6 bases). CDR1 and CDR2 from the germline V gene are MNHEY and SVGAGI. Trimming removed 2 bases at V and 1 base at J, with 10 bases between. The CDR3 sequence is 15 residues long. The DNA of the CDR3 is TGTGCCAGCAGTTACGGGCGGGGAGGCACAGATACGCAGTATTTT. Its translation is CASSYGRGGTDTQYF.

A few counts support this clonotype. The genes are TRBV11-1 and TRBJ1-3; 7 nucleotides agree with TRBD1. CDR3 size: 18 residues. Germline CDR1 reads SGHAT; CDR2 reads FQDESV (reference sequence). V lost 5 bases, J lost 0 bases, and 13 bases stayed unmatched. CDR3 DNA: TGTGCCAGCAGCCGCTACAGGGGCGACCAGACCTCTGGAAACACCATATATTTT. It translates to CASSRYRGDQTSGNTIYF. The full variable domain, rest sourced from reference TRBV11-1 and TRBJ1-3, is EAEVAQSPRYKITEKSQAVAFWCDPISGHATLYWYRQILGQGPELLVQFQDESVVDDSQLPKDRFSAERLKGVDSTLKIQPAELGDSAMYLCASSRYRGDQTSGNTIYFGEGSWLTVV.

This clonotype has only a few counts. The gene calls are TRBV20-1 and TRBJ2-1; D gene uncertain. V was shortened by 5 bases and J by 1 base, with 3 bases between the two germline ends. This CDR3 comprises 11 residues. CDR1 is DFQATT, CDR2 SNEGSKA, per germline (reference sequence). The CDR3 DNA reads as TGCAGTGCTCAATCCTACAATGAGCAGTTCTTC. This gives the protein CSAQSYNEQFF.

This clonotype was observed at least ten times. This chain links TRBV7-2 with TRBJ1-4; 10 bases match TRBD1. In germline, CDR1 is SGHTA, CDR2 FQGNSA. The junction had 2 bases not matched to a gene; V was cut back by 6 bases and J by 7 bases. There are 13 residues in the CDR3. The CDR3 coding sequence is TGTGCCAGCAGTGACAGGGGGCGTGAAAAACTGTTTTTT. It translates to CASSDRGREKLFF.

This clonotype was counted only a few times. This chain connects TRBV19 to TRBJ1-6; D is perhaps TRBD1 (5 bases). The germline V and J ends were trimmed by 3 bases and 0 bases, with 15 bases remaining between them. Per germline, CDR1 LNHDA and CDR2 SQIVND (reference sequence). The CDR3 runs to 18 residues. CDR3 amino acids: CASSMVGARSSYNSPLHF. Written as DNA, the CDR3 is TGTGCCAGTAGTATGGTCGGGGCTAGGAGCTCCTATAATTCACCCCTCCACTTT.

In its sample, this clonotype was seen many times. V gene TRBV7-6 combines with J gene TRBJ2-7, with a weak D call TRBD2 (8 bases). Trimming left V 4 bases short and J 6 bases short, with 19 bases between. The CDR3 spans 15 residues. The V gene's germline CDR1 is SGHVS and CDR2 FNYEAQ. CDR3 in amino acids: CASSSGRGPPGEQYF. The CDR3 DNA reads TGTGCCAGCAGCTCCGGGAGGGGGCCCCCTGGCGAGCAGTACTTC.

Only a few counts were recorded for this clonotype. The junction and the germline gene differ at one end; a read error may be behind it. The chain couples TRBV10-3 to TRBJ2-2; TRBD1 matches 8 bases. CDR3 length: 14 residues. CDR1 and CDR2 (germline): ENHRY, SYGVKD. The CDR3 region is CATSKDRDAGELLF. In nucleotides, the CDR3 is TGTGCCACGTCCAAGGACAGGGACGCCGGGGAGCTGCTTTTT.

Worth noting for this clonotype: This sequence may be a read error, since a much larger clone differs from it by one base. V and J are TRBV9 and TRBJ2-2, with no clear D. Germline V gene data show CDR1 as SGDLS and CDR2 as YYNGEE. This CDR3 has 12 amino acids. In DNA, the CDR3 is TGTGCCAGCTCCAAGAACGCCGGGGAGCTGTTTTTT. Encoded protein: CASSKNAGELFF.

This clonotype has at least ten counts. V usage is TRBV2 and J usage is TRBJ2-7; 8 bases are a match to TRBD1. J lost 5 bases, V lost 6 bases, and 15 bases had no gene match. The CDR3 is made up of 16 amino acids. Germline values: CDR1 SNHLY, CDR2 FYNNEI. The CDR3 nucleotides read TGTGCCAGCAGGTATCCCGCCGGGACAGGTCGTAACGAGCAGTACTTC. It codes for CASRYPAGTGRNEQYF.

This clonotype has at least ten counts. The gene calls are TRBV20-1 and TRBJ2-7; D unresolved. CDR1 and CDR2 (germline): DFQATT, SNEGSKA (reference sequence). The V end lost 3 bases, the J end lost 0 bases, and 9 bases lay between the germline ends. The CDR3 sequence is 13 residues long. CDR3 sequence: CSASNIVSYEQYF. CDR3 bases: TGCAGTGCTAGTAACATCGTCTCCTACGAGCAGTACTTC.

The chain recombines TRBV7-6 with TRBJ2-3; perhaps TRBD2 as D (6 bases). Deletions cut 2 bases from V and 6 bases from J, with 15 bases between. Germline lookup yields CDR1 SGHVS and CDR2 FNYEAQ. CDR3 length: 15 residues. CDR3 DNA: TGTGCCAGCAGCTTACGGGACTTAGGCTTGGATACGCAGTATTTT. Its protein is CASSLRDLGLDTQYF.

The CDR3, as DNA: TGTGCCAGCAGCTCTGGATTGGGGGCGCGGGACTATGGCTACACCTTC. Protein product: CASSSGLGARDYGYTF. V gene TRBV11-1 combines with J gene TRBJ1-2; TRBD1 might be the D (6 bases). Trimming shortened V by 4 bases and J by 3 bases, and 18 bases separated the two germline ends. Germline V lookup: CDR1 SGHAT, CDR2 FQDESV (reference sequence). There are 16 residues in the CDR3.

The genes are TRBV7-2 and TRBJ1-1; 7 bases match TRBD1. V lost 2 bases to trimming and J lost 13 bases; unmatched junction nucleotides: 16. The CDR3 length is 15 residues. CDR1 and CDR2 from the germline V gene are SGHTA and FQGNSA. CDR3 in amino acids: CASSLNGDRDSWLFF. The CDR3 DNA follows: TGTGCCAGCAGCTTAAACGGTGACCGGGACAGTTGGCTTTTCTTT. Full variable domain (outside the CDR3, taken from reference TRBV7-2 and TRBJ1-1): GAGVSQSPSNKVTEKGKDVELRCDPISGHTALYWYRQSLGQGLEFLIYFQGNSAPDKSGLPSDRFSAERTGGSVSTLTIQRTQQEDSAVYLCASSLNGDRDSWLFFGQGTRLTVV.

This rearrangement joins TRBV2 to TRBJ1-1; weak D call: TRBD1 (6 bases). The CDR3 loop spans 14 amino acids. V was clipped by 6 bases and J by 3 bases, with 14 bases between them. Germline assignment: CDR1 SNHLY and CDR2 FYNNEI. This CDR3 reads CASSLQGPDTEAFF. CDR3 bases: TGTGCCAGCAGCTTACAGGGACCTGACACTGAAGCTTTCTTT.

In its sample, this clonotype was seen many times. The chain combines TRBV20-1 with TRBJ2-3, with TRBD1 identical over 9 bases. This CDR3 is built from 13 residues. After removal of 6 bases from V and 4 bases from J, the junction contained 5 bases not matched to a gene. Germline V gene data show CDR1 as DFQATT and CDR2 as SNEGSKA (reference sequence). CDR3 loop: CSAKRTGADTQYF. The CDR3 DNA follows: TGCAGTGCAAAGCGGACAGGGGCAGATACGCAGTATTTT.

This sequence joins TRBV20-1 and TRBJ2-2; 8 bases align to TRBD1. The CDR3 covers 14 residues. Germline CDR1 is DFQATT and CDR2 is SNEGSKA (reference sequence). Losses at the gene ends were 2 bases for V and 4 bases for J; bases not matched to a gene: 3. The chain's CDR3 is CSARQGASTGELFF. As DNA, the CDR3 is TGCAGTGCTAGACAGGGGGCCTCCACCGGGGAGCTGTTTTTT.

This clonotype was found a few times. The chain has TRBV24-1 and TRBJ2-2; no reliable D call. The V gene lost 4 bases and the J gene lost 1 base, with 6 bases spanning the gap. The CDR3 is made up of 14 amino acids. Germline loops: CDR1 KGHDR, CDR2 SFDVKD. The DNA of the CDR3 is TGTGCCACCAGTGACTCGGGGAACACCGGGGAGCTGTTTTTT. Its translation: CATSDSGNTGELFF.

In this sample, this clonotype turned up many times. The chain recombines TRBV15 with TRBJ1-2; D perhaps matches TRBD1 (5 bases). Trimming took 0 bases from V and 3 from J, leaving 11 bases between them. The CDR3 runs 15 residues. CDR1 LNHNV and CDR2 YYDKDF come from the germline V gene (reference sequence). The chain's CDR3 is CATSRDRGVDYGYTF. The CDR3 DNA sequence: TGTGCCACCAGCAGAGATCGGGGGGTGGACTATGGCTACACCTTC.

The rearrangement links TRBV20-1 to TRBJ2-2; D remains unclear. The germline V gene has CDR1 DFQATT and CDR2 SNEGSKA (reference sequence). V lost 5 bases and J lost 0, with 16 bases in between. The length of the CDR3 is 16 residues. DNA of the CDR3: TGCAGTGCTCTAGGCCTAGTGACCGCGAACACCGGGGAGCTGTTTTTT. This gives the protein CSALGLVTANTGELFF.

This clonotype was counted many times. The chain recombines TRBV7-2 with TRBJ1-2, with D uncertain. The V end was cut by 1 base, the J end by 1 base, with 10 bases between. Germline lookup yields CDR1 SGHTA and CDR2 FQGNSA. CDR3 length: 15 amino acids. Here the CDR3 reads CASSLGEGDNYGYTF. DNA of the CDR3: TGTGCCAGCAGCTTAGGAGAGGGAGATAACTATGGCTACACCTTC. The full variable domain, completed using reference TRBV7-2 and TRBJ1-2, is GAGVSQSPSNKVTEKGKDVELRCDPISGHTALYWYRQSLGQGLEFLIYFQGNSAPDKSGLPSDRFSAERTGGSVSTLTIQRTQQEDSAVYLCASSLGEGDNYGYTFGSGTRLTVV.